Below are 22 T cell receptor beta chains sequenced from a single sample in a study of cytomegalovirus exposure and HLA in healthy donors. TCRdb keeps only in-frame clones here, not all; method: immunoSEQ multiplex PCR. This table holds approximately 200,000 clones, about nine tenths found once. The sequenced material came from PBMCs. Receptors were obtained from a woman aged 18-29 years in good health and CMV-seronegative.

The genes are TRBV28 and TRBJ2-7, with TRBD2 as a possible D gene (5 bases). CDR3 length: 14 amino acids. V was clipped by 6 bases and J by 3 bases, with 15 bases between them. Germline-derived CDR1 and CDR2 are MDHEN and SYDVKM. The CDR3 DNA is TGTGCCAGCAGACCACCCGCCGGGATCTACGAGCAGTACTTC. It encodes CASRPPAGIYEQYF.

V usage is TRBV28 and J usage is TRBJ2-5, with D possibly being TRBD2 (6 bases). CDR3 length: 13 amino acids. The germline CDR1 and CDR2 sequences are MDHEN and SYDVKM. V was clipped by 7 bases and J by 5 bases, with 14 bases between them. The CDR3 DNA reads TGTGCCAGCATAGGTAGGCTAGCGGAGACCCAGTACTTC. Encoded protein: CASIGRLAETQYF.

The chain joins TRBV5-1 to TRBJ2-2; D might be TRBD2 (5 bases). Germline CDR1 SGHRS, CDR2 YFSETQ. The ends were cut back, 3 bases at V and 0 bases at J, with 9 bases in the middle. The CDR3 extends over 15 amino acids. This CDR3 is CASSWGAANTGELFF. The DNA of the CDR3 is TGCGCCAGCAGCTGGGGAGCGGCGAACACCGGGGAGCTGTTTTTT.

The CDR3 DNA reads as TGTGCCAGCAGCTTTGTCAGACTCAGTTCACCCCTCCACTTT. Translating it yields CASSFVRLSSPLHF. V and J are TRBV7-2 and TRBJ1-6; D gene unclear. The V gene lost 3 bases and the J gene lost 9 bases, with 12 bases spanning the gap. Germline CDR1 and CDR2: SGHTA and FQGNSA. CDR3 length equals 14 residues.

The CDR3 bases are TGCAGCGTGGGGCAGACCACTGAAGCTTTCTTT. The encoded protein is CSVGQTTEAFF. This chain links TRBV29-1 with TRBJ1-1, with a tentative D call TRBD1 (5 bases). V was trimmed by 6 bases and J by 4 bases, leaving 9 bases between them. The length of the CDR3 is 11 residues. Germline V lookup: CDR1 SQVTM, CDR2 ANQGSEA. The complete variable domain, with remaining parts taken from reference TRBV29-1 and TRBJ1-1, reads SAVISQKPSRDICQRGTSLTIQCQVDSQVTMMFWYRQQPGQSLTLIATANQGSEATYESGFVIDKFPISRPNLTFSTLTVSNMSPEDSSIYLCSVGQTTEAFFGQGTRLTVV.

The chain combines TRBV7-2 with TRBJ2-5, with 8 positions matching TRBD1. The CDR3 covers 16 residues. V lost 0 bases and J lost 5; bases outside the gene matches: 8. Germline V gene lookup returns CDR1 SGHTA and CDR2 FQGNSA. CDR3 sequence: CASSLAGETGAETQYF. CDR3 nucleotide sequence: TGTGCCAGCAGCTTAGCGGGGGAGACAGGGGCCGAGACCCAGTACTTC.

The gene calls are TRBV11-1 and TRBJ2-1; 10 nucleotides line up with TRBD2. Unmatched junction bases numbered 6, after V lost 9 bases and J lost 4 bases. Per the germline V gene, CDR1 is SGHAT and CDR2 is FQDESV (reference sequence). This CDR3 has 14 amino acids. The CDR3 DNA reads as TGTGCCAGTTCACTAGCGGGGTTATACAATGAGCAGTTCTTC. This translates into CASSLAGLYNEQFF.

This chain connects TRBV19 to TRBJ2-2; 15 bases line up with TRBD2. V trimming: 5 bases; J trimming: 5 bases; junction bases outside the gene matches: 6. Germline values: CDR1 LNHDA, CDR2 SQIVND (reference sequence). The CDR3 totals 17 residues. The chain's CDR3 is CASSGTGLAGGTGELFF. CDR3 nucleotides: TGTGCCAGTAGTGGAACGGGACTAGCGGGAGGAACCGGGGAGCTGTTTTTT.

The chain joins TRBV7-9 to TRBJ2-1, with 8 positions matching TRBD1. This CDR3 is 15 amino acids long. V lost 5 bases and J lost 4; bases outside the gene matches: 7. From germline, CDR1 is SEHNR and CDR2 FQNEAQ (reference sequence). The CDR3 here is CASSRLDRDYNEQFF. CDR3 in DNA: TGTGCCAGCAGCCGTCTGGACAGGGATTACAATGAGCAGTTCTTC.

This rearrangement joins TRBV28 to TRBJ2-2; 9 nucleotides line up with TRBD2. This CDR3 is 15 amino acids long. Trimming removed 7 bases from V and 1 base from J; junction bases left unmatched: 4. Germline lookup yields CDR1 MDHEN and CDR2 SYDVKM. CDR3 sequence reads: CASTLSGGNTGELFF. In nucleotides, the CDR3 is TGTGCCAGCACCCTTAGCGGGGGGAACACCGGGGAGCTGTTTTTT. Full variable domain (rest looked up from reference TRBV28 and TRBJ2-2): DVKVTQSSRYLVKRTGEKVFLECVQDMDHENMFWYRQDPGLGLRLIYFSYDVKMKEKGDIPEGYSVSREKKERFSLILESASTNQTSMYLCASTLSGGNTGELFFGEGSRLTVL.

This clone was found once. For the CDR3, the DNA is TGTGCCAGCAGCTTAATGGAGGGGTATTATGGCTACACCTTC. Its protein is CASSLMEGYYGYTF. The chain recombines TRBV5-4 with TRBJ1-2; possibly TRBD1 for D (5 bases). The CDR3 consists of 14 residues. Trimming shortened V by 2 bases and J by 5 bases, and 13 bases separated the two germline ends. Germline CDR1 and CDR2: SGHNT and YYREEE (reference sequence).

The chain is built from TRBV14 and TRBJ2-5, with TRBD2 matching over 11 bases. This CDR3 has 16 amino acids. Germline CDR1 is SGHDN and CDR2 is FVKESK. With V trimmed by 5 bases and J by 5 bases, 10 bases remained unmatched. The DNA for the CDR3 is TGTGCCAGCAGCGGACTAGCGGGTGGGGAGCTCGAGACCCAGTACTTC. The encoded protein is CASSGLAGGELETQYF.

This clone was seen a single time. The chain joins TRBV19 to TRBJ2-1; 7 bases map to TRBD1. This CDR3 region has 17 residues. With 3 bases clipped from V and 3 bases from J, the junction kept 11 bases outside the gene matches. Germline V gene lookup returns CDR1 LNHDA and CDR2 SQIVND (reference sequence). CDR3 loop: CASSIGQGVGNYNEQFF. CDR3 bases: TGTGCCAGTAGTATTGGTCAGGGGGTAGGGAACTACAATGAGCAGTTCTTC.

CDR3 sequence reads: CASTRGGTGNYEQYF. The CDR3 region has the DNA TGTGCCAGTACCCGGGGAGGGACTGGGAACTACGAGCAGTACTTC. V and J are TRBV19 and TRBJ2-7, with TRBD2 matching over 7 bases. This CDR3 is 15 amino acids long. The germline gives CDR1 LNHDA, CDR2 SQIVND (reference sequence). Trimming removed 7 bases from V and 3 bases from J; junction bases left unmatched: 12.

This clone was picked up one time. DNA for the CDR3: TGCGCCAGCAGCCCAGACAGGGGCCCTAACACTGAAGCTTTCTTT. Translated: CASSPDRGPNTEAFF. J is TRBJ1-1 and V is TRBV5-1; 8 bases match TRBD1. The CDR3 length is 15 residues. In germline, CDR1 is SGHRS, CDR2 YFSETQ. Trimming cost V 4 bases and J 2 bases; bases outside gene matches: 7.

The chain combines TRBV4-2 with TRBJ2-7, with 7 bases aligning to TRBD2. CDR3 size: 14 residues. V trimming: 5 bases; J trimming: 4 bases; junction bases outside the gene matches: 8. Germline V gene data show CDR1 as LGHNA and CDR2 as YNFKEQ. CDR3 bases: TGTGCCAGCAGCGCACAGAGCGGGGCTTACGAGCAGTACTTC. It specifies CASSAQSGAYEQYF.

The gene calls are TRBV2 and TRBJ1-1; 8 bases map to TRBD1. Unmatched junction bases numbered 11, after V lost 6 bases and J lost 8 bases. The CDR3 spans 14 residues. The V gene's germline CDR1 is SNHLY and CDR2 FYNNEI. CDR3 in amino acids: CASSRTRGREEAFF. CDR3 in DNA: TGTGCCAGCAGCAGAACCAGGGGGCGCGAGGAAGCTTTCTTT.

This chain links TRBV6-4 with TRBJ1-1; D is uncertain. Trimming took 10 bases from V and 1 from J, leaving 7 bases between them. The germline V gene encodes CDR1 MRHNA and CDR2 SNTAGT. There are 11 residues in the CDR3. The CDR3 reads CATRENTEAFF. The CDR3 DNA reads TGTGCCACACGCGAGAACACTGAAGCTTTCTTT.

In nucleotides, the CDR3 is TGTGCCAGCAGGGGCCAGGGGGCCCAGCCCCAGCATTTT. Its protein product is CASRGQGAQPQHF. The chain couples TRBV6-5 to TRBJ1-5, with 8 bases identical to TRBD1. CDR3 length: 13 amino acids. Germline loops: CDR1 MNHEY, CDR2 SVGAGI. The V segment lost 6 bases and the J segment 7 bases; nucleotides outside the gene matches: 5.

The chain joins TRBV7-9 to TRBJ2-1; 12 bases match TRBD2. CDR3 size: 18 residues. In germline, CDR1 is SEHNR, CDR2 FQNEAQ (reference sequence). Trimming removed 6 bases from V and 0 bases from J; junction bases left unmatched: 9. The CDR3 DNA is TGTGCCAGCAGACCAAACCCGGGACTAGCGGGCTCCTACAATGAGCAGTTCTTC. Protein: CASRPNPGLAGSYNEQFF.

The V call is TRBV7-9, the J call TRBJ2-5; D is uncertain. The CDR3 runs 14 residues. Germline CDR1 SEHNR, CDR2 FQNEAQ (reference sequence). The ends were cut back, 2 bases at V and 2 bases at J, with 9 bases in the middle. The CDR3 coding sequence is TGTGCCAGCAGCTTAAGCTCGGAGCAAGAGACCCAGTACTTC. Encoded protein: CASSLSSEQETQYF.

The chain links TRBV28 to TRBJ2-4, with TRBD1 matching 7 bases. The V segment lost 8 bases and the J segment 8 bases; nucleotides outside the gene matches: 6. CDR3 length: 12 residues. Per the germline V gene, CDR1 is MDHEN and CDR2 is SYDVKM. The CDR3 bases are TGTGCCAGCGGAACAGGGGTGGACATTCAGTACTTC. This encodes CASGTGVDIQYF.